This T cell receptor beta chain was recovered during a study of blood T cell repertoires in COVID-19. Background on the study: Specimens from acute and convalescent COVID-19 originated in the United States, Italy and Spain.

Original processing methods: Amplification from reference gene primers served as the basis for estimated nucleated cell counts. Data came from immunoSEQ multiplex PCR; TCRdb stores just in-frame clones and leaves some out. Clonal size and the V and J genes are those of that table, whereas D and trimming came from the DNA. This sample has roughly 250,000 clones, with roughly 88% found just once. Those enrolled, adults aged roughly 18 to 100 years, came from some 25 US areas. Membership in each cohort depended on participant-reported clinical history. The germline V gene has CDR1 LNHDA and CDR2 SQIVND (reference sequence). This CDR3 spans 13 amino acids. V was clipped by 4 bases and J by 4 bases, with 11 bases between them.

The chain carries TRBV19 and TRBJ2-7; a possible D gene is TRBD1 (6 bases). Material: PBMCs or T cells enriched from blood (not recorded which). The clonotype comes from a woman in her thirties or forties who had been exposed to COVID-19. This CDR3 reads CASSSEQGYEQYF. CDR3 DNA sequence: TGTGCCAGTAGTAGCGAACAGGGTTACGAGCAGTACTTC. Based on the CDR3 plus reference TRBV19 and TRBJ2-7, the full variable domain is DGGITQSPKYLFRKEGQNVTLSCEQNLNHDAMYWYRQDPGQGLRLIYYSQIVNDFQKGDIAEGYSVSREKKESFPLTVTSAQKNPTAFYLCASSSEQGYEQYFGPGTRLTVT.